This T cell receptor (beta chain) appears in the sequencing data of a study of blood T cell repertoires in COVID-19. Study in general: There were acute and convalescent COVID-19 samples, and they came from the United States, Italy and Spain.

Source study methods: Estimation of nucleated cell counts relied on the amplification of reference gene primers. The data were produced by immunoSEQ multiplex PCR, yet TCRdb's version contains in-frame clones alone and is incomplete. That table is the source of V, J and clone size, and D and trimming were worked out from the DNA. The repertoire consists of fewer than 150,000 clones, with 88% occurring once and the leading ten covering 8% to 11%. The clonotype comes from a man in his forties or fifties with active or convalescent COVID-19. The sequenced sample was peripheral blood.

In nucleotides, the CDR3 is TGTGCCAGCAGCCCGGGGGGCGTCGGGGAGCTGTTTTTT. Translation: CASSPGGVGELFF. The chain uses TRBV5-6 and TRBJ2-2; D is perhaps TRBD2 (7 bases). V gave up 4 bases and J gave up 7 bases, with 11 bases separating them. There are 13 residues in the CDR3. Germline loops: CDR1 SGHDT, CDR2 YYEEEE.